The clone carrying this T cell receptor beta chain was detected only a few times. What it binds is not known. This CDR3 contains 15 residues. Germline CDR1 and CDR2: SGHTA and FQGNSA. V lost 2 bases to trimming and J lost 0 bases, with 8 bases between them. This specimen comes from a study of response to subunit inactivated influenza vaccine. General observations from the study: Authors proposed each seasonal influenza vaccination draws in few new T cells.

TCRdb re-called the RT-PCR reads through MiXCR, storing one row per CDR3 protein. This sample has about 160,000 distinct CDR3 sequences, with about a tenth found just once. Source: non-naive T cells sorted from PBMCs, taken around seven weeks after vaccination. The TCR was taken from a man aged 50 to 60 who received an inactivated influenza vaccine. The V call is TRBV7-2, the J call TRBJ1-5, with D possibly being TRBD1 (6 bases). CDR3 residues: CASSLTGNSNQPQHF. For the CDR3, the DNA is TGTGCCAGCAGCTTAACAGGGAATAGCAATCAGCCCCAGCATTTT.